The present T cell receptor (beta chain) was sequenced within a study of CD8 T cells in ankylosing spondylitis. The study, taken as a whole, reports: A CD8+ phenotype characterized the disease-linked clones, which were relatively rare in peripheral blood. There were earlier reports of some motif variants in reactive arthritis synovial fluid and blood.

Making the TCR beta libraries involved quantitative 5'-RACE with molecular barcodes. A single record per CDR3 protein comes from TCRdb applying MiXCR to the 5' RACE reads. The top ten clones hold approximately 0.61% of a sample with about 260,000 distinct CDR3 sequences, approximately 24% of them seen once. V was trimmed by 5 bases and J by 12 bases, leaving 11 bases between them. This CDR3 contains 11 residues. There are many counts of this clonotype. What it binds is unknown. The rearrangement uses TRBV12-3 or TRBV12-4 and TRBJ2-1, with TRBD2 as a possible D gene (5 bases). Specimen: blood, either unsorted or a sorted T cell fraction (not recorded which). This TCR derives from a male donor with ankylosing spondylitis or in good health (not recorded which). In DNA form, the CDR3 reads TGTGCCAGCAGTGGCGGGCCGAGGCAGTTCTTC. This translates into CASSGGPRQFF.